Here is one T cell receptor (beta chain) with its context. The data originate from a study of blood T cell repertoires in COVID-19. In the study overall: Sites across the United States, Italy and Spain contributed samples from acute and convalescent COVID-19. Sources were T cells, B-cell-depleted T cells, or PBMCs; the material itself was cDNA or gDNA.

Between the trimmed V and J ends, which lost 2 bases and 1 base, there was a span of 21 bases. CDR1 is MDHEN and CDR2 is SYDVKM in the germline V gene. The CDR3 has 19 residues. Original processing notes: Cell counts per sample came from amplifying reference gene primers. Assay used: immunoSEQ multiplex PCR; TCRdb lists only in-frame clones, some missing. That table supplies the V and J calls and clone size; D and trimming were determined from the DNA. The sample yields 250,000 or so clones, 86% seen once. The rearrangement joins TRBV28 to TRBJ1-5; D is possibly TRBD1 (6 bases). The receptor comes from a man aged 35-49 years with active or convalescent COVID-19. Specimen: peripheral blood. In nucleotides, the CDR3 is TGTGCCAGCAGTTTAAAGGGACATAACCCCGGCGGGAGCAATCAGCCCCAGCATTTT. Its translation is CASSLKGHNPGGSNQPQHF.